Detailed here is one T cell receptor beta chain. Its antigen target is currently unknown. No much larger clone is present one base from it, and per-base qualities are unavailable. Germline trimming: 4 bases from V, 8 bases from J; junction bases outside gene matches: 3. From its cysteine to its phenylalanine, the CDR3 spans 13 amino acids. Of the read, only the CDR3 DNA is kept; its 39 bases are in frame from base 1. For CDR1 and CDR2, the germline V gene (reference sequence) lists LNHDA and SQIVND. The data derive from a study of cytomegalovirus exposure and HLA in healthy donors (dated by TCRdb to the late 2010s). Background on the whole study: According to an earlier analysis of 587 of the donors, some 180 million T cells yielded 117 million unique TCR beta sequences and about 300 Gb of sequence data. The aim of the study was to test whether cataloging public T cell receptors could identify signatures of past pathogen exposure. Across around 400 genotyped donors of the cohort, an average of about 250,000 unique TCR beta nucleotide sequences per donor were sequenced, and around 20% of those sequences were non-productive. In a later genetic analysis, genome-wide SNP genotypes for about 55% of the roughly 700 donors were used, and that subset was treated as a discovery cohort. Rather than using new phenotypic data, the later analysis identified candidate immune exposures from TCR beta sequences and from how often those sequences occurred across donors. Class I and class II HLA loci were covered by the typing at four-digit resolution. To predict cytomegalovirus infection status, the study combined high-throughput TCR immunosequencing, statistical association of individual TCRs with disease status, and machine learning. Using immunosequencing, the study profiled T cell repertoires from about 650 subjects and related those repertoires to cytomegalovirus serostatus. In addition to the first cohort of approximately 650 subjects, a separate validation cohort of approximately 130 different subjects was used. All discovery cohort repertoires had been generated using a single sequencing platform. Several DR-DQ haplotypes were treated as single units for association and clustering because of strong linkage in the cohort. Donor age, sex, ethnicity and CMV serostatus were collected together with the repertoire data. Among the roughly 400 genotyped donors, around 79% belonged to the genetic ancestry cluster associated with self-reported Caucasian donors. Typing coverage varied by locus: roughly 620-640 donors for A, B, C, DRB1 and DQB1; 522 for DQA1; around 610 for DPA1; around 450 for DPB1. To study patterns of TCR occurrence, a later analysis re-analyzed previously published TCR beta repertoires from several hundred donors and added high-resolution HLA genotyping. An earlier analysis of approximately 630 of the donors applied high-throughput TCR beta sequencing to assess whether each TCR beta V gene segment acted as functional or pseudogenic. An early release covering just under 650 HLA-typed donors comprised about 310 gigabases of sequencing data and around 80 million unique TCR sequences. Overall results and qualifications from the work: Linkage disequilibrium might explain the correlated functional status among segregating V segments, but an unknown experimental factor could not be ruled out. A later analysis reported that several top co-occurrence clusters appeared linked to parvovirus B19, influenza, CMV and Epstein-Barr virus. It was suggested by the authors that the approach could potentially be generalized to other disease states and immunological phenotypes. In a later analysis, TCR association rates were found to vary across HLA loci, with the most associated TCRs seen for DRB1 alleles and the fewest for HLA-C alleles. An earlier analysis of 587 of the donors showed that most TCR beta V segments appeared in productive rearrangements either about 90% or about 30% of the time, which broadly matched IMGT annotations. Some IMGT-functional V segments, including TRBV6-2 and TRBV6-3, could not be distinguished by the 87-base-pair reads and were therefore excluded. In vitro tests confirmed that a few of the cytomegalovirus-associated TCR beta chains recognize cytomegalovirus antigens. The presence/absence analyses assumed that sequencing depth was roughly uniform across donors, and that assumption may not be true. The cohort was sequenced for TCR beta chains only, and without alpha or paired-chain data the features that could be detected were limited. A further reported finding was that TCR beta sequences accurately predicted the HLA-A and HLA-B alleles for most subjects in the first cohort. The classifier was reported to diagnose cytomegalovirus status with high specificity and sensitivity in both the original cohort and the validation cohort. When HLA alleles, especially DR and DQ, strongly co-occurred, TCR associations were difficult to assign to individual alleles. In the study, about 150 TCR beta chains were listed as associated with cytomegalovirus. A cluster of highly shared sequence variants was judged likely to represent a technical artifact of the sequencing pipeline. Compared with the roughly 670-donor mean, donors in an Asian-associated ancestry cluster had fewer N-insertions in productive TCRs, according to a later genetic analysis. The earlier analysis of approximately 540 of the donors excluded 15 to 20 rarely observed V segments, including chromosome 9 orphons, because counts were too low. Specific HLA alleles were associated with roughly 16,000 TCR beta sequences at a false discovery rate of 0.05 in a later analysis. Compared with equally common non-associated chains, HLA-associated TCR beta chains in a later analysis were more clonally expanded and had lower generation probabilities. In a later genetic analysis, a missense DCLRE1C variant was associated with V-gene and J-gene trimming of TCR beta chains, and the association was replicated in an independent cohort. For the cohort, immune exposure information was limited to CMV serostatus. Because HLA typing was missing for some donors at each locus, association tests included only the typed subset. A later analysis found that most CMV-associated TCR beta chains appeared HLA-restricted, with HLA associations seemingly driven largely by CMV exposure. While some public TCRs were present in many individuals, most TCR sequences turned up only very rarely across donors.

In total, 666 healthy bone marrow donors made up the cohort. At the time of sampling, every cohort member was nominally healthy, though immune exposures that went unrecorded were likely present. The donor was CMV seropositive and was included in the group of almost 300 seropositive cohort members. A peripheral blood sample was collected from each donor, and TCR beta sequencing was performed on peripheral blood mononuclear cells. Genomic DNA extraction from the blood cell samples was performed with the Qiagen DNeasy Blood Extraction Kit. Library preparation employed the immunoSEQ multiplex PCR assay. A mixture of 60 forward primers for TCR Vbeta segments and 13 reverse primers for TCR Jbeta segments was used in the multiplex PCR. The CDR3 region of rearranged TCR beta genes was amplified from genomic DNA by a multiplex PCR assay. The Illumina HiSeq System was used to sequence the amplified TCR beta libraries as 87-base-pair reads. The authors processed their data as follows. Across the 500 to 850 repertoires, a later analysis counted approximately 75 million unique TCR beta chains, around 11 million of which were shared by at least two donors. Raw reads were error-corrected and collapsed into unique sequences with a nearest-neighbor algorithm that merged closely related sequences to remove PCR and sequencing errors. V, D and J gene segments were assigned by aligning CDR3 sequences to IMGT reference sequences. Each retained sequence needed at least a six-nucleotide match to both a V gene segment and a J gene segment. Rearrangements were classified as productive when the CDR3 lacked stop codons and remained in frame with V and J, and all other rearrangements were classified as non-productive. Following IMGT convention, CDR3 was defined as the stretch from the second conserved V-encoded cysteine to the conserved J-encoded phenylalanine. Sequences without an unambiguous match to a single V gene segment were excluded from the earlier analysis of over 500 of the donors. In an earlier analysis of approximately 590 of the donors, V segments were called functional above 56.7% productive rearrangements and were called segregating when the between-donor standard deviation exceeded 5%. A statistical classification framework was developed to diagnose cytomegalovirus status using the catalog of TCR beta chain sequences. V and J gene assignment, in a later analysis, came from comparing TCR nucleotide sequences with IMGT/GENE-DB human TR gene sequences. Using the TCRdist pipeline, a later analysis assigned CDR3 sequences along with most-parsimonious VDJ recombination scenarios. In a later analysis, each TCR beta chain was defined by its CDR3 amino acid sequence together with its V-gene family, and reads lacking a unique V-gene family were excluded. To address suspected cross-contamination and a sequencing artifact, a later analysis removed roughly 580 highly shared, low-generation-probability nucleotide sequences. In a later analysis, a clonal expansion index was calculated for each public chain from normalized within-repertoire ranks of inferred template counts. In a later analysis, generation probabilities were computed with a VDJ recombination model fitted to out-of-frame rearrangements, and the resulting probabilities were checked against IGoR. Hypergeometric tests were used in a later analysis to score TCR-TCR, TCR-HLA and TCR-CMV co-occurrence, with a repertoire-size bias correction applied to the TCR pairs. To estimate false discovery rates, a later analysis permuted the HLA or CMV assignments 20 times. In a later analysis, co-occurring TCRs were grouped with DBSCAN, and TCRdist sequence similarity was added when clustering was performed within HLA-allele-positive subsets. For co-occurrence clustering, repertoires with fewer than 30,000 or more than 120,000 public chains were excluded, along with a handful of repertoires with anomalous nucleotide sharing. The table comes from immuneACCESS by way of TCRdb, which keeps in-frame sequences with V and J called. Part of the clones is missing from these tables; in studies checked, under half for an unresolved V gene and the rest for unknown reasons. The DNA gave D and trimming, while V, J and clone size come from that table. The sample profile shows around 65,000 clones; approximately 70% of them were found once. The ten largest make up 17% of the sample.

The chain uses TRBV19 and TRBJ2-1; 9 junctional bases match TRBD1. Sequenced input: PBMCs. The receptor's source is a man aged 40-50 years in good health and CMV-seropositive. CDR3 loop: CASSKDRGHEQFF. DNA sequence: TGTGCCAGTAGTAAGGACAGGGGCCATGAGCAGTTCTTC.